This record looks at one T cell receptor beta chain sequence and its context. Its target is unknown. This sample was included in a study of shared clonotypes between healthy human individuals. Study as a whole: Sampling drew on donors who were a couple of women and a few men aged 18 to 49.

This CDR3 contains 16 residues. The V end lost 0 bases, the J end lost 0 bases, and 8 bases lay between the germline ends. Germline CDR1 and CDR2: MGHRA and YSYEKL. Study observations and caveats: The sharing of 5% to 6.5% of naive CD4 clonotypes was seen across a few donors. Donor clonotype sharing was expected to depend on sequencing depth.

Data came from immunoSEQ multiplex PCR; TCRdb stores just in-frame clones and leaves some out. The table lists 1.6 million or so clones, roughly 96% of them singletons. This chain connects TRBV4-1 to TRBJ2-2; possibly TRBD2 for D (5 bases). Material for sequencing was naive CD4+ T cells sorted from blood. Regarding subset: CD45RA+ positively selected. This sequence originates from a man under 40 in good health. CDR3: CASSQESSANTGELFF. The DNA of the CDR3 is TGCGCCAGCAGCCAAGAGAGTAGCGCGAACACCGGGGAGCTGTTTTTT.